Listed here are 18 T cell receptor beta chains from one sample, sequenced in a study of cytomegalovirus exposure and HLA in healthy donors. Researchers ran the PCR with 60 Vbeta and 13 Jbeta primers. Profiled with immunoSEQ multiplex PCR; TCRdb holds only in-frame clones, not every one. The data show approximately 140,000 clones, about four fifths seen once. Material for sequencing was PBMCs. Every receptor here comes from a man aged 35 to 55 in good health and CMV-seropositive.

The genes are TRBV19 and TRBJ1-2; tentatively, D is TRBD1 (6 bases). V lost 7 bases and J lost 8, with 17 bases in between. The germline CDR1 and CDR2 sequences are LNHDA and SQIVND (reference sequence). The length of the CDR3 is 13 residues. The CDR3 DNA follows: TGTGCCAGTACCAGCCAGGGGCTTGTCGGCTACACCTTC. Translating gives CASTSQGLVGYTF.

The CDR3: CAWSVLEGRQYF. The DNA of the CDR3 is TGTGCCTGGAGTGTACTGGAGGGAAGACAGTACTTC. J is TRBJ2-7 and V is TRBV30; maybe TRBD2 (6 bases). V lost 0 bases to trimming and J lost 10 bases, with 13 bases between them. The CDR3 loop spans 12 amino acids. CDR1 and CDR2 (germline): GTSNPN, SVGIG (reference sequence).

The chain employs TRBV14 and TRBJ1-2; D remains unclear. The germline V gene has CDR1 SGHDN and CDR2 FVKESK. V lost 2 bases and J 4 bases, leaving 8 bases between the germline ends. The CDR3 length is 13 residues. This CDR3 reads CASSQFFSYGYTF. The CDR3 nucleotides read TGTGCCAGCAGCCAATTCTTCAGCTATGGCTACACCTTC.

The CDR3 protein is CASSEAPTDNEQFF. The CDR3 coding sequence is TGCGCCAGCAGCGAGGCGCCGACGGACAATGAGCAGTTCTTC. This chain links TRBV4-3 with TRBJ2-1, with D hard to call. The length of the CDR3 is 14 residues. With 5 bases removed from V and 5 bases from J, the gap between germline ends came to 13 bases. Germline V gene lookup returns CDR1 LGHNA and CDR2 YSLEER.

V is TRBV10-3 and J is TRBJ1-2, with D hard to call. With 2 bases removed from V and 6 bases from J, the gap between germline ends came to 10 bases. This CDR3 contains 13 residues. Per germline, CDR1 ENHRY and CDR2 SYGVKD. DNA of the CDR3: TGTGCCATCAGTGAGGAGCAATTCCATGGCTACACCTTC. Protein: CAISEEQFHGYTF.

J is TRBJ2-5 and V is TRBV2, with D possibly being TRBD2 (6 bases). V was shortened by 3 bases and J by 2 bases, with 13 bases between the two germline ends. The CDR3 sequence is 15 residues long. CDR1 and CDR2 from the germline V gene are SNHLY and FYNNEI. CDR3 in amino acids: CASSELLGGQETQYF. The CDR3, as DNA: TGTGCCAGCAGTGAGCTACTGGGGGGACAAGAGACCCAGTACTTC.

As DNA, the CDR3 is TGTGCCTGGAGTAAGCTAAATGAAAAACTGTTTTTT. As protein: CAWSKLNEKLFF. V is TRBV30 and J is TRBJ1-4; no clear D. The CDR3 loop spans 12 amino acids. The ends were cut back, 2 bases at V and 5 bases at J, with 6 bases in the middle. Looked up from germline, CDR1 is GTSNPN and CDR2 is SVGIG (reference sequence).

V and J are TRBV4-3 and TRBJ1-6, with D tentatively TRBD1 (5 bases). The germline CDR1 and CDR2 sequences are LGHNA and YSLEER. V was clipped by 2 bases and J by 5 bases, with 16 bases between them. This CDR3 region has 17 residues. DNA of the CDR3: TGCGCCAGCAGCCAATTGTCGGGGAGGGGAAATAATTCACCCCTCCACTTT. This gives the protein CASSQLSGRGNNSPLHF.

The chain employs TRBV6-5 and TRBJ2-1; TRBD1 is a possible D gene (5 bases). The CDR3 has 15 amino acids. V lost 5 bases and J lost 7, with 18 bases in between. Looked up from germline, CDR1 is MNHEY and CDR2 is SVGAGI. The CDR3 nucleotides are TGTGCCAGCAGTCTCCTGGGGCCCCCTAGGAATGAGCAGTTCTTC. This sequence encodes CASSLLGPPRNEQFF.

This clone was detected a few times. CDR3 in amino acids: CSVEATGVNYGYTF. CDR3 nucleotide sequence: TGCAGCGTTGAGGCGACAGGGGTGAACTATGGCTACACCTTC. J is TRBJ1-2 and V is TRBV29-1; 8 bases are shared with TRBD1. The V and J ends lost 3 bases and 2 bases, in that order; junction bases with no gene match: 5. CDR1 and CDR2 from the germline V gene are SQVTM and ANQGSEA. The CDR3 is made up of 14 amino acids.

This chain's CDR3 is CASSPQAGNSPLHF. The CDR3 DNA is TGTGCCAGCAGCCCGCAGGCGGGTAATTCACCCCTCCACTTT. The chain carries TRBV6-1 and TRBJ1-6; D gene ambiguous. The length of the CDR3 is 14 residues. Looked up from germline, CDR1 is MNHNS and CDR2 is SASEGT. With 6 bases removed from V and 6 bases from J, the gap between germline ends came to 12 bases.

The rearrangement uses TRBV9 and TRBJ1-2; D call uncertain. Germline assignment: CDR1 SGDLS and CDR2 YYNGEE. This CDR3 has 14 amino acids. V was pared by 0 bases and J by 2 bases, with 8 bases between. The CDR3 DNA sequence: TGTGCCAGCAGCGTAGCTAACGCGAACTATGGCTACACCTTC. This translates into CASSVANANYGYTF.

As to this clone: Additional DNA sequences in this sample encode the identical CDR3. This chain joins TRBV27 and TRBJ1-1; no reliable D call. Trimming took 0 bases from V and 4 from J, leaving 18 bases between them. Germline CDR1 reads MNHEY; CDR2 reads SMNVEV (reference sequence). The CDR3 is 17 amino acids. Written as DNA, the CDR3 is TGTGCCAGCAGTTTATCGGGCTACATTCAATTTCGCACTGAAGCTTTCTTT. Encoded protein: CASSLSGYIQFRTEAFF.

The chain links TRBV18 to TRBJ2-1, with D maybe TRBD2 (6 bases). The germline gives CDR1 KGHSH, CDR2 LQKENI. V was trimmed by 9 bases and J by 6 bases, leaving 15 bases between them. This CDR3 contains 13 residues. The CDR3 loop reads CASSDLAPNEQFF. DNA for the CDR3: TGTGCCAGTTCAGACCTAGCGCCCAATGAGCAGTTCTTC.

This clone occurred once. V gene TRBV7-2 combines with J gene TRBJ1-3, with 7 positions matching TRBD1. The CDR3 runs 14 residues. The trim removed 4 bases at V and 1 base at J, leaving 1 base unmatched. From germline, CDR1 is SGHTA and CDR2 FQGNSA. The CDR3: CASSSTGSGNTIYF. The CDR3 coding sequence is TGTGCCAGCAGCTCGACAGGGTCTGGAAACACCATATATTTT.

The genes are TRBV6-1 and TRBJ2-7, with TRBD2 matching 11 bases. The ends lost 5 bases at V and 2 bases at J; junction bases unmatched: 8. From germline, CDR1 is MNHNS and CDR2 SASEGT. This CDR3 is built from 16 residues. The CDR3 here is CASSQGTSGNPYEQYF. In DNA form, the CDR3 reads TGTGCCAGCAGTCAAGGGACTAGCGGTAACCCCTACGAGCAGTACTTC.

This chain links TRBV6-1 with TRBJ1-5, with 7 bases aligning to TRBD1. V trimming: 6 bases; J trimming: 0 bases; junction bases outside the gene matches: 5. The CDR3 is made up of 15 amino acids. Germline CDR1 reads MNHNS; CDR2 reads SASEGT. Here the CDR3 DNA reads TGTGCCAGCAGATCAACAGGGGCTAGCAATCAGCCCCAGCATTTT. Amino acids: CASRSTGASNQPQHF.

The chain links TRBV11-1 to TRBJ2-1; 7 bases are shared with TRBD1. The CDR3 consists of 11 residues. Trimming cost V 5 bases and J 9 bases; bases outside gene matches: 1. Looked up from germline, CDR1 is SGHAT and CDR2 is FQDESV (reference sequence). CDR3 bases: TGTGCCAGCAGCCGGACAGGTGAGCAGTTCTTC. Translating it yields CASSRTGEQFF.